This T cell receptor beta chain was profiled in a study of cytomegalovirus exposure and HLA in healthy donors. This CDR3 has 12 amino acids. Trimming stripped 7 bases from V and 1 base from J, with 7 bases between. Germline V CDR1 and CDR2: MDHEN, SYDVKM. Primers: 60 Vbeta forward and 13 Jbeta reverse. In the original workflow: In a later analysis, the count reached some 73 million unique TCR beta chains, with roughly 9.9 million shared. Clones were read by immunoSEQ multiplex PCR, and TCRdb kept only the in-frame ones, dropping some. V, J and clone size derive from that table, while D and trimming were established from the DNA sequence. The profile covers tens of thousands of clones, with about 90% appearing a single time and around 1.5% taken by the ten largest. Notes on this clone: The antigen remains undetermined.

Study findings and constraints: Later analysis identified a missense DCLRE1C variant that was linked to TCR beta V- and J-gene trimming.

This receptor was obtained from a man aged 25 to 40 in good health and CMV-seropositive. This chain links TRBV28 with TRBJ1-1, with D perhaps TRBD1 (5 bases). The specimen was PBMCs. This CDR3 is CASIGANTEAFF. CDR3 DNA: TGTGCCAGCATTGGGGCGAACACTGAAGCTTTCTTT.